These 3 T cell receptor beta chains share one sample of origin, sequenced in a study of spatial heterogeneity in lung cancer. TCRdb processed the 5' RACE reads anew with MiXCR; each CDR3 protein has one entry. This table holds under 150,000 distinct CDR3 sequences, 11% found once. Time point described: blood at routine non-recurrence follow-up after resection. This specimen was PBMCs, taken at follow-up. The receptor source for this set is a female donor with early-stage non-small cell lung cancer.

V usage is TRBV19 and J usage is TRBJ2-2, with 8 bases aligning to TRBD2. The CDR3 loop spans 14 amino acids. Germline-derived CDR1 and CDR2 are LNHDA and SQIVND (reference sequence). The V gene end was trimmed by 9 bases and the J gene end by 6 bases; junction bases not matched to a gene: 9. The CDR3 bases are TGTGCCAGCGAGTCAGCGGGAGTGGCCGGGGAGCTGTTTTTT. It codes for CASESAGVAGELFF.

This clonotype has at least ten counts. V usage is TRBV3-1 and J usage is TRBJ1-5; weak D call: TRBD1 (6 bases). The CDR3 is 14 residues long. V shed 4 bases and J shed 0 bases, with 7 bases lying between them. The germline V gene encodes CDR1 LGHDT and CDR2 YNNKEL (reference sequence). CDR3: CASSRQDSNQPQHF. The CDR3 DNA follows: TGTGCCAGCAGCCGACAGGATAGCAATCAGCCCCAGCATTTT.

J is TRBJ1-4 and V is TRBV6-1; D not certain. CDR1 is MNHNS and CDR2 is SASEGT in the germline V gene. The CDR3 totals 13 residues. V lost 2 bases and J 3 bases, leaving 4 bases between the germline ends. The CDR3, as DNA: TGTGCCAGCAGTGAATCTGCTAATGAAAAACTGTTTTTT. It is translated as CASSESANEKLFF.